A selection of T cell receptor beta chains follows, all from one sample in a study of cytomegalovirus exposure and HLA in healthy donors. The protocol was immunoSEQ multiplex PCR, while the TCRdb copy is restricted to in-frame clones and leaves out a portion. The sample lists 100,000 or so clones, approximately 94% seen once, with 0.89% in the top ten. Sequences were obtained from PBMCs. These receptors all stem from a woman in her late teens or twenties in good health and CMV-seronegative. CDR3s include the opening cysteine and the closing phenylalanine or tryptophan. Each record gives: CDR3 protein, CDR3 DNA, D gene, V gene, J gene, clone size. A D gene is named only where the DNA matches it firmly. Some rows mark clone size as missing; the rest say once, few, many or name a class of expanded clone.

cdr3_aa: CSVVLGLNTEAFF
cdr3_nt: TGCAGCGTTGTACTAGGCCTGAACACTGAAGCTTTCTTT
d_call: NA
v_call: TRBV29-1
j_call: TRBJ1-1
clone_size: NA

cdr3_aa: CASSPGSLTEAFF
cdr3_nt: TGTGCCAGCAGCCCAGGGTCCCTCACTGAAGCTTTCTTT
d_call: NA
v_call: TRBV11-3
j_call: TRBJ1-1
clone_size: NA

cdr3_aa: CASRQGNTEAFF
cdr3_nt: TGCGCCAGCAGACAGGGGAACACTGAAGCTTTCTTT
d_call: NA
v_call: TRBV5-1
j_call: TRBJ1-1
clone_size: NA

cdr3_aa: CASSEAMSGNTEAFF
cdr3_nt: TGTGCCAGCAGTGAAGCGATGTCGGGGAACACTGAAGCTTTCTTT
d_call: NA
v_call: TRBV2
j_call: TRBJ1-1
clone_size: NA

cdr3_aa: CASRLTGNYGYTF
cdr3_nt: TGTGCCAGCAGATTGACGGGAAACTATGGCTACACCTTC
d_call: NA
v_call: TRBV6-5
j_call: TRBJ1-2
clone_size: once

cdr3_aa: CASSSRDRHNEQFF
cdr3_nt: TGTGCCAGCAGTTCCCGGGACAGACACAATGAGCAGTTCTTC
d_call: TRBD1
v_call: TRBV6-5
j_call: TRBJ2-1
clone_size: NA

cdr3_aa: CASSLTGVSYEQYF
cdr3_nt: TGTGCCAGCAGCTTGACAGGCGTGTCCTACGAGCAGTACTTC
d_call: NA
v_call: TRBV5-6
j_call: TRBJ2-7
clone_size: NA

cdr3_aa: CASSSPSREPTRSSYNSPLHF
cdr3_nt: TGTGCCAGCAGTTCCCCGTCGCGGGAGCCTACCCGAAGCTCCTATAATTCACCCCTCCACTTT
d_call: NA
v_call: TRBV27
j_call: TRBJ1-6
clone_size: NA

cdr3_aa: CASNLVGRRQGHYEQYF
cdr3_nt: TGTGCCAGCAACCTCGTAGGTCGGCGACAGGGACACTACGAGCAGTACTTC
d_call: TRBD1
v_call: TRBV5-8
j_call: TRBJ2-7
clone_size: NA

cdr3_aa: CASLTGGRDEQFF
cdr3_nt: TGTGCCAGCCTTACGGGCGGGAGGGATGAGCAGTTCTTC
d_call: TRBD2
v_call: TRBV18
j_call: TRBJ2-1
clone_size: NA